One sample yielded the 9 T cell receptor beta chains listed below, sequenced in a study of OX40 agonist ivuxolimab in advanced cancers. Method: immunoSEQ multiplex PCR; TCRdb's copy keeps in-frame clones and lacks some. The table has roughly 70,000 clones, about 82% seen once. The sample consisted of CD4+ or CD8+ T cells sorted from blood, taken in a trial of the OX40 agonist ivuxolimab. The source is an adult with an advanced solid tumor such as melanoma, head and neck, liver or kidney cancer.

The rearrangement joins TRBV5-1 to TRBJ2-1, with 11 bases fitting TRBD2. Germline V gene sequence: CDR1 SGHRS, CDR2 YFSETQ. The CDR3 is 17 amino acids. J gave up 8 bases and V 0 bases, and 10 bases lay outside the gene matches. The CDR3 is CASSLGGSGGAGDEQFF. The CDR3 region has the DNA TGCGCCAGCAGCTTGGGTGGTAGCGGGGGGGCCGGGGATGAGCAGTTCTTC.

The CDR3 DNA reads as TGCGCCAGCAGCTTGAACATCGATACGCAGTATTTT. Translating it yields CASSLNIDTQYF. The chain uses TRBV5-1 and TRBJ2-3; D is unresolved. CDR3 length: 12 residues. Germline V gene lookup returns CDR1 SGHRS and CDR2 YFSETQ. V was shortened by 1 base and J by 6 bases, with 6 bases between the two germline ends.

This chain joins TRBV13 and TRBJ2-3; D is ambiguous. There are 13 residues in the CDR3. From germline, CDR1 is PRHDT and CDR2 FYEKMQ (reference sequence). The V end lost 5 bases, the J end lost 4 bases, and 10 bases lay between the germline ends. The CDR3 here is CASSLRTSDTQYF. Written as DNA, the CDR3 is TGTGCCAGCAGCCTTCGGACCTCAGATACGCAGTATTTT.

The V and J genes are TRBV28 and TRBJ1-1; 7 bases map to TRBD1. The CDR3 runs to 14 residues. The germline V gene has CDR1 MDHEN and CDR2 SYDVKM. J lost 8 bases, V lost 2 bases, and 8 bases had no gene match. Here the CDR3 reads CASSLVGQLYEAFF. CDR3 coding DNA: TGTGCCAGCAGTTTAGTGGGACAGCTTTACGAAGCTTTCTTT. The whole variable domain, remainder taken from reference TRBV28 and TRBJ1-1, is DVKVTQSSRYLVKRTGEKVFLECVQDMDHENMFWYRQDPGLGLRLIYFSYDVKMKEKGDIPEGYSVSREKKERFSLILESASTNQTSMYLCASSLVGQLYEAFFGQGTRLTVV.

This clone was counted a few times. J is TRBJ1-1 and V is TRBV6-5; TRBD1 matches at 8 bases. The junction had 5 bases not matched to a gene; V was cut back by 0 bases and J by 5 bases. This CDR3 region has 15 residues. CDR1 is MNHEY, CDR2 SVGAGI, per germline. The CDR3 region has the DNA TGTGCCAGCAGTTACTCGACCAGGGGGCGGACTGAAGCTTTCTTT. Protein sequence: CASSYSTRGRTEAFF.

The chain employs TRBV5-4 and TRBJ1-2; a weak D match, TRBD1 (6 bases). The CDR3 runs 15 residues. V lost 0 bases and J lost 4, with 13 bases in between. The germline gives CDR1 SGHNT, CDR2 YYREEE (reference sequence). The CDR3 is CASSLVGGAPYGYTF. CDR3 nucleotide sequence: TGTGCCAGCAGCTTGGTTGGGGGCGCCCCCTATGGCTACACCTTC.

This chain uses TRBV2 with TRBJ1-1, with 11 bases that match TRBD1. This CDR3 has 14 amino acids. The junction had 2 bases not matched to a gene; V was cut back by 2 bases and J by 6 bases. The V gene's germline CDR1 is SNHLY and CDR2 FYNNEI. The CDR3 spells CASSEPGQGAEAFF. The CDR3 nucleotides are TGTGCCAGCAGTGAACCGGGACAGGGGGCTGAAGCTTTCTTT.

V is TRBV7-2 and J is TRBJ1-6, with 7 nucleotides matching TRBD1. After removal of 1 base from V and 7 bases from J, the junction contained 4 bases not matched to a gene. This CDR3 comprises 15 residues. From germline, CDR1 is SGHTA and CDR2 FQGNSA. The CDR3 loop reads CASSLGGTENSPLHF. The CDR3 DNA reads TGTGCCAGCAGCTTAGGAGGGACAGAGAATTCACCCCTCCACTTT.

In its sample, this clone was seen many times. As DNA, the CDR3 is TGTGCCAGCACCTCAGACAGGACCTCTGAAGCTTTCTTT. Protein sequence: CASTSDRTSEAFF. The chain uses TRBV5-4 and TRBJ1-1, with a possible D match to TRBD1 (6 bases). V was cut by 6 bases and J by 6 bases, with 15 bases left in between. In germline, CDR1 is SGHNT, CDR2 YYREEE (reference sequence). The CDR3 runs 13 residues.